Reported below is one TCR beta chain. Its antigen is as yet unknown. TCRdb called the 5' RACE reads again in MiXCR, with one record for every CDR3 protein. This table has hundreds of thousands of distinct CDR3 sequences, 15% to 20% appearing once. These data are taken from a study of identical twins. Overall study findings and caveats: Abundant beta clonotypes from cord blood had fewer insertions, unlike memory repertoires, which showed none. The same donors were not followed; conclusions instead depended on cross-sectional statistical analysis.

From germline, CDR1 is SGHDT and CDR2 YYEEEE. The CDR3 has 16 amino acids. V lost 2 bases to trimming and J lost 4 bases; unmatched junction nucleotides: 9. Healthy Caucasian donors formed the entire cohort. These same data were also listed under a study on T cells expressing NK-cell markers. As that report states: With respect to HCMV, seven of the eight sequenced donors were seropositive, and one was seronegative.

The receptor comes from a woman aged 18-30 years in good health. The sequencing input was PBMCs. V usage is TRBV5-6 and J usage is TRBJ2-1, with 7 bases identical to TRBD2. The CDR3 loop reads CASSFLRDYRYNEQFF. The CDR3 nucleotides are TGTGCCAGCAGCTTTCTTAGGGACTACCGGTACAATGAGCAGTTCTTC.